This T cell receptor (beta chain) was recorded in a study of blood T cell repertoires in COVID-19. Background on the study: Material from acute and convalescent COVID-19 was sourced from the United States, Italy and Spain. PBMCs, B-cell-depleted T cells, or T cells were the source of the cDNA or gDNA that made up the material.

Methods used by the authors: Researchers report that nucleated cell counts were estimated from reference gene primer amplification. Clones were sequenced by immunoSEQ multiplex PCR, and TCRdb holds only the in-frame ones, with some missing. The V and J calls and clone size come from that table; D and trimming were worked out from the DNA. The table lists fewer than 150,000 clones, more than 65% of them singletons. J lost 3 bases, V lost 4 bases, and 8 bases had no gene match. The V gene's germline CDR1 is SGHDT and CDR2 YYEEEE. The CDR3 consists of 15 residues. The genes are TRBV5-6 and TRBJ2-5; TRBD2 matches 8 bases. The sequenced sample was peripheral blood. The source of this sequence is a human donor in a cohort sampled during active COVID-19. The CDR3 here is CASSLRGLGEETQYF. The CDR3 nucleotides read TGTGCCAGCAGCCTGAGGGGACTAGGGGAAGAGACCCAGTACTTC.